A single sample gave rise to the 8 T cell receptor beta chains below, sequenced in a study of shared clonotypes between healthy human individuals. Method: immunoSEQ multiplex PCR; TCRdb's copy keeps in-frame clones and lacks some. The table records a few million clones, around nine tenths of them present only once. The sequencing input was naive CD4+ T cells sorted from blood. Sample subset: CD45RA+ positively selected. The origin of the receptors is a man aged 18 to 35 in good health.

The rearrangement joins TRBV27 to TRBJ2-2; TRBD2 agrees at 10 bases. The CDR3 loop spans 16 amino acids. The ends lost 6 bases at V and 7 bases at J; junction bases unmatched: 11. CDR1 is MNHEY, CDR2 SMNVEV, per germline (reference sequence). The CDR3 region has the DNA TGTGCCAGCAGCCTAGCGGGAGCTCGCGTTAGCGGGGAGCTGTTTTTT. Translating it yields CASSLAGARVSGELFF.

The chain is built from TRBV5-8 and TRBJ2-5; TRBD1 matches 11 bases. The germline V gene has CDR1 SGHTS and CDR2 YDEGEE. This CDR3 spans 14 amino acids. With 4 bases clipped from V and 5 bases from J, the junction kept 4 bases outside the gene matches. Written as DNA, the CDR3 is TGTGCCAGCAGCCGGACAGGGGGCACGGAGACCCAGTACTTC. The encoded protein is CASSRTGGTETQYF.

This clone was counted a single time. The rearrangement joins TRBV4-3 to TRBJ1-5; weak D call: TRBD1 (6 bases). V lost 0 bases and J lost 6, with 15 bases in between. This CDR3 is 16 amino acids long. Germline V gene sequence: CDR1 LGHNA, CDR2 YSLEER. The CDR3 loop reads CASSQETGPGGQPQHF. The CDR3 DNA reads TGCGCCAGCAGCCAAGAGACAGGTCCGGGGGGTCAGCCCCAGCATTTT.

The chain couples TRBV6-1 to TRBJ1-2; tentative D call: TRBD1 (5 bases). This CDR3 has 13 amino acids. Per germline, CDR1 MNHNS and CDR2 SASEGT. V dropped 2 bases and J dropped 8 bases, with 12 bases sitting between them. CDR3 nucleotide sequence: TGTGCCAGCAGTGAATCGGGGGACCGGGGCTACACCTTC. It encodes CASSESGDRGYTF.

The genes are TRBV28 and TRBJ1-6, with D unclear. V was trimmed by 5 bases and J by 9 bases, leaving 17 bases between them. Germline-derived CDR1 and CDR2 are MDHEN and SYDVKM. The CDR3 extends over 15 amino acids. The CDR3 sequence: CASSTLTESASPLHF. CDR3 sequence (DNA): TGTGCCAGCAGTACCCTGACGGAGAGTGCTTCACCCCTCCACTTT.

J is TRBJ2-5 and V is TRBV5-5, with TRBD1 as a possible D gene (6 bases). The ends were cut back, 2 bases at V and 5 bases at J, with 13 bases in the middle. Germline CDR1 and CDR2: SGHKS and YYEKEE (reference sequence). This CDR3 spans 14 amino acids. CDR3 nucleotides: TGTGCCAGCAGCTTAGGACAGCGCTCGGAGACCCAGTACTTC. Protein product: CASSLGQRSETQYF.

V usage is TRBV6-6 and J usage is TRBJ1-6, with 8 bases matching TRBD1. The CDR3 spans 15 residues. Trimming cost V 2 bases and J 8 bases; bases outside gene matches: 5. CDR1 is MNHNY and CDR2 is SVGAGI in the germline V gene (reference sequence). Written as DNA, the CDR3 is TGTGCCAGCAGTTACGGAGCAGGGGGCGATTCACCCCTCCACTTT. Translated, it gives CASSYGAGGDSPLHF.

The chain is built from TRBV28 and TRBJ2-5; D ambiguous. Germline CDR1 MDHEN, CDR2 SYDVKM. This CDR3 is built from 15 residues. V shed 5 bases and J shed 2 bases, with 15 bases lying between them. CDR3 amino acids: CASSTRTRKQETQYF. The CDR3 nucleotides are TGTGCCAGCAGTACCCGGACCCGAAAACAAGAGACCCAGTACTTC.